The present TCR beta chain was sequenced within a study of T cells in localized non-small cell lung cancer (dated by TCRdb to 2018 to 2020). Context from the whole study: The study examined T cell repertoires in approximately 240 patients with early-stage NSCLC and compared tumors with uninvolved tumor-adjacent lungs. All 220 or so NSCLC patients in the cohort were treatment-naive and had localized lung tumors that were resected. NSCLC patients had a mean age of roughly 66 years, and more than 120 were male and nearly 110 female. On the study overall, not on this receptor specifically: Because the study design was exploratory, TCR variables were selected using unadjusted p-values without false-discovery rate correction. A median of roughly 56 of the top 100 tumor clones were detected in paired uninvolved adjacent lung, and 28 of these tumor clones were also found among the top 100 clones of the paired uninvolved adjacent lung. Uninvolved tumor-adjacent lung showed the highest T cell clonality, higher than tumor, which suggests more focused antigenic responses in the uninvolved tumor-adjacent lung. Because multi-region tumor sequencing was not performed, intratumor heterogeneity could not be ruled out. Longer overall survival was associated with higher T cell density in blood, whereas shorter survival was associated with higher clonality in adjacent lung.

Remarks on this clone: The clone's antigen remains unknown. Base qualities were left out, and no much larger clone turns up one base away.

The immunoSEQ Assay was used to sequence TCR beta CDR3 regions from DNA. Regarding the original processing steps: To compute T cell density, TCR beta template counts were normalized to usable DNA, which was estimated by amplifying housekeeping genes. Using the preseqR package, richness was estimated by extrapolating to 120,000 templates for tissue samples and 400,000 templates for PBMC samples. Clonality was defined by subtracting Pielou's evenness from one. To identify tissue-enriched TCRs, differential abundance testing was run on productive amino-acid clonotypes with a minimum total count of 5 and an alpha of 0.1. Repertoire overlap between compartments was quantified with the Jaccard Index and Morisita Overlap Index. TCR beta CDR3s were clustered by GLIPH together with public tetramer-defined viral CDR3s, and at least three viral sequences plus V-gene enrichment were required for viral motifs. The clones in this table, taken by TCRdb from immuneACCESS, are in-frame only. Not every clone is retained; where verified, under half of the shortfall comes from an unresolved V gene, and the cause of the rest is unknown. V and J calls plus clone size are reproduced from that table; the DNA served to infer D and trimming. A total of about 41,000 clones appear in this sample, about nine tenths of them only once. The top ten constitute roughly 2.6% of the sample.

The cysteine opens and the phenylalanine closes a CDR3 of 16 amino acids. Solely the CDR3 DNA is kept, with 48 bases framed from the first base. Compared with germline, V lacks 5 bases and J lacks 6 bases; bases without a gene match: 12. The germline V gene (reference sequence) gives CDR1 as LNHDA and CDR2 as SQIVND. At diagnosis, peripheral blood, uninvolved tumor-adjacent lung and tumor were collected and stored as a combination of fresh-frozen and FFPE material. For TCR repertoire profiling, blood samples were analyzed as peripheral blood mononuclear cells. The sample was peripheral blood, taken before any cancer treatment. This sequence was found in a female donor of 60 years or more with stage I squamous cell lung carcinoma. Here the chain combines TRBV19 and TRBJ1-5, and 8 junction bases match TRBD1. CDR3 region: CASSLSPGGSGQPQHF. The DNA sequence is given as TGTGCCAGTAGTCTCTCACCAGGGGGCAGCGGTCAGCCCCAGCATTTT.